The rows below give T cell receptor beta chains drawn from one sample of a study of blood T cell repertoires in COVID-19. Here immunoSEQ multiplex PCR was the method, and the copy in TCRdb shows in-frame clones only, minus some. The data show over 130,000 clones, around four fifths seen once. Sequencing was done on a sample of peripheral blood. Receptors originate from a woman older than 75 with acute or convalescent COVID-19. Each CDR3 is given without its conserved first and last residue. The D gene is left open where the match is weak.

CDR3aa: ASSFRVRGQETQY
d_gene: .
v_gene: TRBV5-4

CDR3aa: ASSPSGTGTGNTIY
d_gene: .
v_gene: TRBV18

CDR3aa: ASSAPRDRGRIGGNQPQH
d_gene: TRBD1
v_gene: TRBV28

CDR3aa: ASSGPGTVGEAF
d_gene: TRBD1
v_gene: TRBV4-1

CDR3aa: ASSLTTGSKVYEQY
d_gene: .
v_gene: TRBV5-1

CDR3aa: ASSLRGNNEKLF
d_gene: .
v_gene: TRBV28

CDR3aa: ASSAGQGLEQY
d_gene: TRBD1
v_gene: TRBV19

CDR3aa: ASSPGTAGASSNGNEQF
d_gene: .
v_gene: TRBV7-8

CDR3aa: ASSLGYNSLAKNIQY
d_gene: .
v_gene: TRBV11-2

CDR3aa: ASSGTGDGEQY
d_gene: TRBD1
v_gene: TRBV5-5

CDR3aa: ASTSTSSYEQY
d_gene: .
v_gene: TRBV11-2

CDR3aa: ATSDSRGSSYNEQF
d_gene: TRBD1
v_gene: TRBV24-1

CDR3aa: ASSLGVSGRGEQY
d_gene: TRBD2
v_gene: TRBV7-9

CDR3aa: ASSIGPTQETQY
d_gene: .
v_gene: TRBV19

CDR3aa: ASSPPIQTFDYT
d_gene: .
v_gene: TRBV18

CDR3aa: ASSHTGGRNNSPLH
d_gene: TRBD1
v_gene: TRBV4-1

CDR3aa: ASSLGQGSNQPQH
d_gene: TRBD1
v_gene: TRBV27

CDR3aa: AISESRGLGSYEQY
d_gene: TRBD2
v_gene: TRBV10-3

CDR3aa: ASSASGLYGYT
d_gene: .
v_gene: TRBV2

CDR3aa: ASSTRQRGPGYT
d_gene: TRBD1
v_gene: TRBV19

CDR3aa: ASSQPPLAPGGNEQF
d_gene: .
v_gene: TRBV14

CDR3aa: ASSLDRRQGAGELF
d_gene: TRBD1
v_gene: TRBV5-1

CDR3aa: ASSLRGVADQETQY
d_gene: .
v_gene: TRBV18

CDR3aa: ASRGASESYEQY
d_gene: .
v_gene: TRBV28

CDR3aa: SASGQERNQPQH
d_gene: TRBD1
v_gene: TRBV20-1

CDR3aa: ASSELQGASEEQY
d_gene: TRBD1
v_gene: TRBV6-1

CDR3aa: ASSMRGQVYEQY
d_gene: TRBD1
v_gene: TRBV19

CDR3aa: ATSRERDILRLAGGPTDTQY
d_gene: TRBD2
v_gene: TRBV15

CDR3aa: ASRRTAENTEAF
d_gene: .
v_gene: TRBV5-1

CDR3aa: ASSLTSGGHNEQF
d_gene: TRBD2
v_gene: TRBV7-2

CDR3aa: ASSPSVARSTNEQF
d_gene: .
v_gene: TRBV18

CDR3aa: ASSVEGDRGFFYGYT
d_gene: TRBD1
v_gene: TRBV5-6

CDR3aa: ASSTLQGTTEAF
d_gene: TRBD1
v_gene: TRBV7-2

CDR3aa: ASSESGKNYEQY
d_gene: TRBD2
v_gene: TRBV6-1

CDR3aa: ASRKTGGPVVVPDTQY
d_gene: TRBD1
v_gene: TRBV2

CDR3aa: ASSWNREPGELF
d_gene: .
v_gene: TRBV28

CDR3aa: ASSMVGAVEAF
d_gene: .
v_gene: TRBV19

CDR3aa: ASSRQGGGYT
d_gene: TRBD1
v_gene: TRBV10-2

CDR3aa: ASSLRTGLNYGYT
d_gene: TRBD1
v_gene: TRBV18

CDR3aa: ASSLTSGRYQETQY
d_gene: TRBD2
v_gene: TRBV7-9

CDR3aa: ASSSRTGTYEQY
d_gene: TRBD1
v_gene: TRBV5-4

CDR3aa: ASSWGTVDGYT
d_gene: .
v_gene: TRBV2

CDR3aa: ASSYGAGGEKLF
d_gene: TRBD1
v_gene: TRBV6-5

CDR3aa: ASSFGLADINEQF
d_gene: TRBD2
v_gene: TRBV5-4

CDR3aa: ASSQGRDSGQGHEQY
d_gene: TRBD1
v_gene: TRBV4-1

CDR3aa: ASRSSGVEAGELF
d_gene: TRBD2
v_gene: TRBV5-1

CDR3aa: ASGDLGGPNTEAF
d_gene: .
v_gene: TRBV28

CDR3aa: ASSGKAGGPKDTQY
d_gene: TRBD2
v_gene: TRBV5-4

CDR3aa: ASSLPSRTGRGSAEAF
d_gene: TRBD1
v_gene: TRBV10-2

CDR3aa: ASSLVSGYNEQF
d_gene: .
v_gene: TRBV5-1

CDR3aa: ASSRRVPNTEAF
d_gene: .
v_gene: TRBV28

CDR3aa: AWKGDRKNEKLF
d_gene: TRBD1
v_gene: TRBV30

CDR3aa: ASSIIGGGYT
d_gene: .
v_gene: TRBV19

CDR3aa: ASTQQGPYGYT
d_gene: .
v_gene: TRBV7-9

CDR3aa: ASSYSSDREGNTIY
d_gene: .
v_gene: TRBV6-5

CDR3aa: ASSDSRTSDTGELF
d_gene: TRBD2
v_gene: TRBV6-1

CDR3aa: ASRGGQAPNTEAF
d_gene: TRBD1
v_gene: TRBV19

CDR3aa: ASSLETNRGYT
d_gene: .
v_gene: TRBV5-1